Given below is one TCR beta chain in context. The sample comes from a study of cytomegalovirus exposure and HLA in healthy donors. CDR3 size: 15 residues. V was pared by 6 bases and J by 5 bases, with 6 bases of the junction left unmatched. CDR1 and CDR2 (germline): MNHNY, SVGAGI (reference sequence). PCR used 60 Vbeta primers and 13 Jbeta primers. Authors' data handling: Later analysis identified approximately 80 million unique TCR beta chains, about 11 million shared. Some clones are missing from TCRdb's copy, which holds only in-frame ones; the method was immunoSEQ multiplex PCR. V, J and clone size are taken as reported in that table, and D and trimming were inferred from the DNA itself. The sample includes some 140,000 clones, 80% of them seen just once.

This chain uses TRBV6-6 with TRBJ2-1; 11 bases line up with TRBD1. The receptor comes from a man younger than 45 in good health and CMV-seronegative. The sequencing input was PBMCs. CDR3 coding DNA: TGTGCCAGCAGACCTGGGACAGGGGGAAACAATGAGCAGTTCTTC. Translated, it gives CASRPGTGGNNEQFF.